A single sample is the source of the 9 T cell receptor beta chains below, sequenced in a study of blood T cell repertoires in COVID-19. Sequencing was performed with immunoSEQ multiplex PCR; in TCRdb, only in-frame clones are kept and a portion is missing. The sample lists some 180,000 clones; over 80% were seen once. Input material: peripheral blood. These receptors came from a woman aged 60-70 years with COVID-19, enrolled during active disease.

This clone came up once. The chain's CDR3 is CASSLEGLYGYTF. DNA of the CDR3: TGTGCCAGCAGCTTAGAGGGGCTATATGGCTACACCTTC. The J gene is TRBJ1-2, the V gene TRBV7-9, with D possibly matching TRBD1 (5 bases). The germline CDR1 and CDR2 sequences are SEHNR and FQNEAQ (reference sequence). The CDR3 is made up of 13 amino acids. The germline V and J ends were trimmed by 1 base and 5 bases, with 8 bases remaining between them.

The V call is TRBV6-6, the J call TRBJ1-1; 11 bases are shared with TRBD1. The CDR3 length is 14 residues. J was trimmed by 4 bases and V by 6 bases; bases with no gene match: 4. The germline V gene encodes CDR1 MNHNY and CDR2 SVGAGI (reference sequence). The CDR3 spells CASRTGQGATEAFF. The CDR3, as DNA: TGTGCCAGCAGGACCGGACAGGGGGCCACTGAAGCTTTCTTT.

The V call is TRBV6-1, the J call TRBJ2-2, with D tentatively TRBD2 (6 bases). Germline V gives CDR1 MNHNS, CDR2 SASEGT. The V end lost 1 base, the J end lost 5 bases, and 14 bases lay between the germline ends. This CDR3 is 16 amino acids long. CDR3 residues: CASSEVGGAGTGELFF. The CDR3 nucleotides read TGTGCCAGCAGTGAAGTTGGAGGGGCGGGAACCGGGGAGCTGTTTTTT.

This sequence joins TRBV2 and TRBJ2-7; 8 nucleotides match TRBD2. CDR1 and CDR2 from the germline V gene are SNHLY and FYNNEI. This CDR3 spans 13 amino acids. The V and J ends lost 6 bases and 4 bases, in that order; junction bases with no gene match: 5. The CDR3 coding sequence is TGTGCCAGCAGACACGGGGGGGGATACGAGCAGTACGTC. Protein sequence: CASRHGGGYEQYV.

The gene calls are TRBV18 and TRBJ2-1, with 7 bases lining up with TRBD1. Germline V CDR1 and CDR2: KGHSH, LQKENI. This CDR3 has 15 residues. J gave up 2 bases and V 4 bases, and 5 bases lay outside the gene matches. The CDR3 region has the DNA TGTGCCAGCTCACGCAAGACAGGGACCTACAATGAGCAGTTCTTC. Residues: CASSRKTGTYNEQFF.

This chain connects TRBV19 to TRBJ2-2, with 8 bases lining up with TRBD1. Germline-derived CDR1 and CDR2 are LNHDA and SQIVND (reference sequence). The CDR3 length is 15 residues. J was trimmed by 5 bases and V by 7 bases; bases with no gene match: 9. The CDR3 region is CASNGGQGGTGELFF. DNA for the CDR3: TGTGCCAGTAATGGCGGACAGGGTGGGACCGGGGAGCTGTTTTTT.

CDR3 region: CASSPDSPSYNEQFF. CDR3 sequence (DNA): TGTGCCAGCAGCCCGGACAGCCCTAGCTACAATGAGCAGTTCTTC. V gene TRBV5-4 combines with J gene TRBJ2-1, with D possibly being TRBD1 (6 bases). CDR1 and CDR2 (germline): SGHNT, YYREEE (reference sequence). The V gene lost 4 bases and the J gene lost 3 bases, with 14 bases spanning the gap. The CDR3 length is 15 residues.

The V and J genes are TRBV27 and TRBJ1-2; weak D call: TRBD1 (6 bases). There are 14 residues in the CDR3. V gave up 5 bases and J gave up 0 bases, with 10 bases separating them. CDR1 MNHEY and CDR2 SMNVEV come from the germline V gene (reference sequence). The CDR3 loop is CASSQQGANYGYTF. The CDR3 DNA reads as TGTGCCAGCAGTCAACAGGGTGCTAACTATGGCTACACCTTC.

This clone was seen just once. The chain employs TRBV4-3 and TRBJ2-3; D remains unclear. Trimming cost V 0 bases and J 0 bases, with 4 bases left between them. The germline V gene encodes CDR1 LGHNA and CDR2 YSLEER. This CDR3 comprises 14 residues. In nucleotides, the CDR3 is TGCGCCAGCAGCCAAGAAAGCAGCACAGATACGCAGTATTTT. Amino acid sequence: CASSQESSTDTQYF.